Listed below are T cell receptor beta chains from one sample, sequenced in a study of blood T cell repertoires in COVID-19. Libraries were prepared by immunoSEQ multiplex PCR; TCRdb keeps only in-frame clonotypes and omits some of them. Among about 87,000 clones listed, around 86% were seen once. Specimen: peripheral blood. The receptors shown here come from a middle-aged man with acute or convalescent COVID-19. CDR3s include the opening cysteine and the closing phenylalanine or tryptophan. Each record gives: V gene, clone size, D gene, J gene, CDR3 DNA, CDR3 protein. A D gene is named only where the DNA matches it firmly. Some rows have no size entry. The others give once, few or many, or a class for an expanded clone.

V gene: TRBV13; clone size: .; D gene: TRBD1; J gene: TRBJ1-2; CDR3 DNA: TGTGCCAGCAGCTCCTCCGGGACAGGGGGCCCCTGGGATGGCTACACCTTC; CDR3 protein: CASSSSGTGGPWDGYTF
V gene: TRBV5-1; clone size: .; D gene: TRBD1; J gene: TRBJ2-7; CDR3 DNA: TGCGCCAGCAGCCTCGACAGGGGTACCTACGAGCAGTACTTC; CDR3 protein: CASSLDRGTYEQYF
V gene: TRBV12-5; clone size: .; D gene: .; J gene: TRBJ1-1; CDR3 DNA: TGTGCTAGTGGTCCAGGGGTATTGGACACTGAAGCTTTCTTT; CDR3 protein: CASGPGVLDTEAFF
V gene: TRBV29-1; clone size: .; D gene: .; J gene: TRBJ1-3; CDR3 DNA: TGCAGTCTCCACCGCAGGGCGGGGGGAAACACCATATATTTT; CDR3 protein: CSLHRRAGGNTIYF
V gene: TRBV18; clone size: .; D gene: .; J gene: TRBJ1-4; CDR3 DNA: TGTGCCAGCTCACCACCCGCGGGGTTGGACGAAAAACTGTTTTTT; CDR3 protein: CASSPPAGLDEKLFF
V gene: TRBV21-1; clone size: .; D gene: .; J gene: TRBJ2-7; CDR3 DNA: TGTGCCAGCAGCAAAAGCCCTAGGGAGGGCAACGAGCAGTACTTC; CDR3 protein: CASSKSPREGNEQYF
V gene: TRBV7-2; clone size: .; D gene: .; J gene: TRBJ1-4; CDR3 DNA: TGTGCCAGCAGCTTAGATCTGGGGGGTGAAAAACTGTTTTTT; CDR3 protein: CASSLDLGGEKLFF
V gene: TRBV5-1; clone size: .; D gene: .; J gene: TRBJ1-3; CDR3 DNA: TGCGCCAGCAGCCTGGACAGTCAAGAGGGAAACACCATATATTTT; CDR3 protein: CASSLDSQEGNTIYF
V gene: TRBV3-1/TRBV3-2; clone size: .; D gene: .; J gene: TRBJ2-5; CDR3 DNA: TGTGCCAGCAGCCAAGTGGGTGGGGCGGGGGCCCAAGAGACCCAGTACTTC; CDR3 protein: CASSQVGGAGAQETQYF
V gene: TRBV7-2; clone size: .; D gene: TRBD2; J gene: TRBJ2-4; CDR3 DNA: TGTGCCAGCAGCTTATTGGGACTATGGTACTTC; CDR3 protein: CASSLLGLWYF
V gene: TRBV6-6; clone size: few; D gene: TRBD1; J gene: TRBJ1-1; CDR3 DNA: TGTGCCAGCAGTCGAACAGGGGGTAGTACTGAAGCTTTCTTT; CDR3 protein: CASSRTGGSTEAFF
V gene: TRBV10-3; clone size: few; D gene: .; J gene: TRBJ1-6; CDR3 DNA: TGTGCCATCAGTGATGGACAGTACTATAATTCACCCCTCCACTTT; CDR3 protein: CAISDGQYYNSPLHF
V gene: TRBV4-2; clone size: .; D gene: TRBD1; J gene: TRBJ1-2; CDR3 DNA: TGTGCCAGCAGCCAAGGGGACAGGGACCGTGGTGGCTACACCTTC; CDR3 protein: CASSQGDRDRGGYTF
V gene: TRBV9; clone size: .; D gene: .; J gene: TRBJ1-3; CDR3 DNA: TGTGCCAGCAGCGGGATTACAGGGTCTCCTGGAAACACCATATATTTT; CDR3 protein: CASSGITGSPGNTIYF
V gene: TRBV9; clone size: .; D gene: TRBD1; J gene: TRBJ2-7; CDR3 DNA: TGTGCCAGCAACAGGGGGTTGGGTGAGCAGTACTTC; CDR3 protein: CASNRGLGEQYF
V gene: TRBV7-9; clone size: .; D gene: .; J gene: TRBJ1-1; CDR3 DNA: TGTGCCAGCAGCCGGAAGACAGTCGGCGCTGAAGCTTTCTTT; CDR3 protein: CASSRKTVGAEAFF
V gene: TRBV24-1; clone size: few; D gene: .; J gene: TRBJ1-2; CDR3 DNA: TGTGCCACCAGTGATCCCCGAACCCGGGGGGATGGCTACACCTTC; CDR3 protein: CATSDPRTRGDGYTF
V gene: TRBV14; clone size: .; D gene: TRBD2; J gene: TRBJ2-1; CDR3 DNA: TGTGCCAGCAGCCAAGATTGGGGGGGAGATGAGCAGTTCTTC; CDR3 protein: CASSQDWGGDEQFF
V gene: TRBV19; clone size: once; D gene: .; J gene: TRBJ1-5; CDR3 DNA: TGTGCCAGTGTCGGGGCGCAGGGGAGCAATCAGCCCCAGCATTTT; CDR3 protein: CASVGAQGSNQPQHF
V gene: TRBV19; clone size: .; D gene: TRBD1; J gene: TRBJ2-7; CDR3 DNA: TGTGCCAGTAGTATCTCCGGGACAGGGACAAACGAGCAGTACTTC; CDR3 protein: CASSISGTGTNEQYF
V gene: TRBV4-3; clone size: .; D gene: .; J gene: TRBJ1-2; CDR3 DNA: TGCGCCAGCAGCCAAGTCACAGGGATTAGGGGCTACACCTTC; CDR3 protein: CASSQVTGIRGYTF
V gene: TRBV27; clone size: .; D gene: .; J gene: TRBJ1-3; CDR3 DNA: TGTGCCAGCAGTCCTTGGAGGGGTCTCTCTGGAAACACCATATATTTT; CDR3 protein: CASSPWRGLSGNTIYF
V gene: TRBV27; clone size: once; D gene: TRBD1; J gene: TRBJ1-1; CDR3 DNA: TGTGCCAGCAGTCAAAGACAGGGGACGACTGAAGCTTTCTTT; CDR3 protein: CASSQRQGTTEAFF
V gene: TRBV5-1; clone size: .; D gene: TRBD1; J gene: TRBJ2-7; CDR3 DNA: TGCGCCAGCAGCTTTAGACAGGGCTCCTACGAGCAGTACTTC; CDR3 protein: CASSFRQGSYEQYF
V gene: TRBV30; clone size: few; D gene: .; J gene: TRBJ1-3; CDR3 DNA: TGTGCCTGGGGTAGCCTCACCATATATTTT; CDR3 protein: CAWGSLTIYF
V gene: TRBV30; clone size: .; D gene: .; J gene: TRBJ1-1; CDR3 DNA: TGTGCCTGGACCGATCGGTGGGCTGGGGGGACTGAAGCTTTCTTT; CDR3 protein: CAWTDRWAGGTEAFF
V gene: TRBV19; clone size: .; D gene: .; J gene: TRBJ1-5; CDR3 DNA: TGTGCCAGTAGTATATGGGGGGGTAATCAGCCCCAGCATTTT; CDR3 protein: CASSIWGGNQPQHF
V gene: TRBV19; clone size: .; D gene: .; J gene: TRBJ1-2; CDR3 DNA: TGTGCCAGTAGTAGACAGCAACACTATGGCTACACCTTC; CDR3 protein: CASSRQQHYGYTF
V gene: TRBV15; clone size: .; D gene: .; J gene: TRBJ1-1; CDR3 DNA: TGTGCCACCAGCAGAGATTGGCAGGGCGAGGACACTGAAGCTTTCTTT; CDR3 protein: CATSRDWQGEDTEAFF
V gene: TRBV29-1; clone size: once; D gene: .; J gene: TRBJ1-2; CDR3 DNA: TGCAGCGCCGAGGTGGGGCTTGGCTACACCTTC; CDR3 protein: CSAEVGLGYTF
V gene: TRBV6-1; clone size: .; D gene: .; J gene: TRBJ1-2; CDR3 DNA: TGTGCCAGCAGTGAGCGGAACTATGGCTACACCTTC; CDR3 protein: CASSERNYGYTF
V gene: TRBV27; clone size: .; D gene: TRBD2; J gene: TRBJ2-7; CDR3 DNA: TGTGCCAGCAGTTTAACCCTAGCGGGAGGCGGGGCGCGGTACGAGCAGTACTTC; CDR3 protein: CASSLTLAGGGARYEQYF
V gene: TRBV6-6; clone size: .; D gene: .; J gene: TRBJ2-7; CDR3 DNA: TGTGCCAGCAGTTCAGTCGAGCAGTACTTC; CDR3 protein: CASSSVEQYF
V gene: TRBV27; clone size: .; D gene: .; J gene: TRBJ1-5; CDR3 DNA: TGTGCCAGCAGTCCCCAGGCGGGTTCGGCCCAGCATTTT; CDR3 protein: CASSPQAGSAQHF
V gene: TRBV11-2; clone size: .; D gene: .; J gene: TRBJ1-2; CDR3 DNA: TGTGCCAGCAGCTTCCCCGGGACTCATGGCTACACCTTC; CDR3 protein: CASSFPGTHGYTF
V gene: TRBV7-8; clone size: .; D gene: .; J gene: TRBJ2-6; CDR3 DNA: TGTGCCAGCAGCCGAATATCCCTCGGGAACTCTGGGGCCAACGTCCTGACTTTC; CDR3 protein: CASSRISLGNSGANVLTF
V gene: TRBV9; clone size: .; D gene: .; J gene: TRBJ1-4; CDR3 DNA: TGTGCCAGCAGCGCGCAGGGTCTTCGAGAAAAACTGTTTTTT; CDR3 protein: CASSAQGLREKLFF
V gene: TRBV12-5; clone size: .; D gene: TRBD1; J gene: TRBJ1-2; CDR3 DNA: TGTGCTAGTGGAGCAGGACAGGGGTTCACCTTC; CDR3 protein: CASGAGQGFTF
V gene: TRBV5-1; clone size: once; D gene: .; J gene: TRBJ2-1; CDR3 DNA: TGCGCCAGCAGCTTGCTGTGGGGGGACTACAATGAGCAGTTCTTC; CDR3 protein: CASSLLWGDYNEQFF
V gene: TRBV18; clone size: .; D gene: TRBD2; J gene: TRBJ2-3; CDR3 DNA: TGTGCCAGCTCTACCAGGGTTAGCGGGGCCGCCGGAGATACGCAGTATTTT; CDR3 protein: CASSTRVSGAAGDTQYF
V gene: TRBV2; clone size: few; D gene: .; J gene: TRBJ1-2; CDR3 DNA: TGTGCCAGCAGGGCTCCCGGACCCGGGACATCTAACTATGGCTACACCTTC; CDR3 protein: CASRAPGPGTSNYGYTF
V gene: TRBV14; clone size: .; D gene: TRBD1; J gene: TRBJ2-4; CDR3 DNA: TGTGCCAGCAGCCAAAGAACAGGGGCAGGAAACATTCAGTACTTC; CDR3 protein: CASSQRTGAGNIQYF
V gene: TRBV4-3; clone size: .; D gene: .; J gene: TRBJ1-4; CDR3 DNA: TGCGCCAGCAGCCCCTCGGGATCGGGTGAAAAACTGTTTTTT; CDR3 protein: CASSPSGSGEKLFF
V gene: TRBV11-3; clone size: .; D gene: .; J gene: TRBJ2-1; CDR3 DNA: TGTGCCAGCAGTAGGGGGGGACTCAACAATGAGCAGTTCTTC; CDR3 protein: CASSRGGLNNEQFF